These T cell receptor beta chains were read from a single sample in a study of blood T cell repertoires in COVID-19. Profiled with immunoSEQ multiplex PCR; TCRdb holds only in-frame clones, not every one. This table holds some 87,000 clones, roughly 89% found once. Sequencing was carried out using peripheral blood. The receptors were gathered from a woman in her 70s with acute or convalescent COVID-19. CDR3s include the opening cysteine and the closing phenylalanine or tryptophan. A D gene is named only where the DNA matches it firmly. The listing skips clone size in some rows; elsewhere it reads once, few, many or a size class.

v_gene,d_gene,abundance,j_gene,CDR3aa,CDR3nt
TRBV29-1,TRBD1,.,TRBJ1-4,CSVEDRTGTNEKLFF,TGCAGCGTTGAAGACCGGACAGGGACTAATGAAAAACTGTTTTTT
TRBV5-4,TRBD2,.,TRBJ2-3,CASSPTAGGPTDTQYF,TGTGCCAGCAGCCCCACAGCGGGAGGCCCCACAGATACGCAGTATTTT
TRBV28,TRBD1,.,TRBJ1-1,CASSFGTVNTEAFF,TGTGCCAGCAGTTTTGGGACAGTGAACACTGAAGCTTTCTTT
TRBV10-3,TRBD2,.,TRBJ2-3,CAISDHGGDEDTQYF,TGTGCCATCAGTGACCACGGGGGGGACGAAGATACGCAGTATTTT
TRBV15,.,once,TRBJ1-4,CATSRAPDEKLFF,TGTGCCACCAGCAGAGCCCCGGATGAAAAACTGTTTTTT
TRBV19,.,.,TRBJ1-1,CASSIGVGLNTEAFF,TGTGCCAGTAGTATAGGTGTGGGCCTGAACACTGAAGCTTTCTTT
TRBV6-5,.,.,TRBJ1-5,CASLSGGNQPQHF,TGTGCCAGCCTCTCAGGGGGCAATCAGCCCCAGCATTTT
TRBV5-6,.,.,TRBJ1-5,CASSWTQGGGDYSNQPQHF,TGTGCCAGCAGCTGGACACAGGGAGGAGGGGACTATAGCAATCAGCCCCAGCATTTT
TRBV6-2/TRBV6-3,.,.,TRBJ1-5,CASSPLRARQPQHF,TGTGCCAGCAGCCCCCTCAGGGCCCGCCAGCCCCAGCATTTT
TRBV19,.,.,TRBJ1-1,CASSIDPGTLPRPEAFF,TGTGCCAGTAGTATAGATCCCGGGACTCTCCCAAGGCCTGAAGCTTTCTTT
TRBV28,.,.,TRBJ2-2,CASSVSPGGLTGELFF,TGTGCCAGCAGTGTATCCCCGGGGGGCCTCACCGGGGAGCTGTTTTTT
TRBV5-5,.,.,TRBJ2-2,CASSPVRSGTGELFF,TGTGCCAGCAGCCCGGTGAGATCGGGGACCGGGGAGCTGTTTTTT
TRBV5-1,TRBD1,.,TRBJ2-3,CASSRTGGESPASTDTQYF,TGCGCCAGCAGCCGAACAGGGGGCGAAAGTCCCGCCAGCACAGATACGCAGTATTTT
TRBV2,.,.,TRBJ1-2,CASSEQGHYGYTF,TGTGCCAGCAGTGAGCAGGGTCACTATGGCTACACCTTC
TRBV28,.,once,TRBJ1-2,CASSLAGRVGYTF,TGTGCCAGCAGTTTAGCCGGCAGGGTCGGCTACACCTTC
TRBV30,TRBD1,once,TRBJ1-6,CAWSAWTGGFGSPLHF,TGTGCCTGGAGTGCCTGGACAGGGGGCTTTGGGTCACCCCTCCACTTT
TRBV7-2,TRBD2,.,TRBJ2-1,CASSPGLDFYNEQFF,TGTGCCAGCAGCCCTGGACTAGATTTCTACAATGAGCAGTTCTTC
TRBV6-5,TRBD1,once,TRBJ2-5,CASSRTRGQQETQYF,TGTGCCAGCAGTCGCACCAGGGGGCAACAAGAGACCCAGTACTTC
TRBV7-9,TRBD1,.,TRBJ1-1,CASSHGQGNTEAFF,TGTGCCAGCAGCCACGGACAGGGTAACACTGAAGCTTTCTTT
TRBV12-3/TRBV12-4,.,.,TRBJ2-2,CASSFVSTGELFF,TGTGCCAGCAGTTTTGTGAGCACCGGGGAGCTGTTTTTT
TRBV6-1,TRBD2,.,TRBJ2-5,CASSDERGVLETQYF,TGTGCCAGCAGTGATGAGCGGGGCGTTTTGGAGACCCAGTACTTC
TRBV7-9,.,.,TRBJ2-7,CASSLSVSVRGDEQYF,TGTGCCAGCAGCTTATCCGTTTCGGTCAGGGGCGACGAGCAGTACTTC
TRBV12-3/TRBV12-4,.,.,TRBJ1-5,CASSLRGPQHF,TGTGCCAGCAGCCTTAGGGGGCCCCAGCATTTT
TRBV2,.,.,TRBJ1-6,CASRSQGNSPLHF,TGTGCCAGCAGGTCACAGGGAAATTCACCCCTCCACTTT
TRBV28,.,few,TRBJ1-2,CASSLLQGGYTF,TGTGCCAGCAGTTTACTCCAGGGAGGCTACACCTTC
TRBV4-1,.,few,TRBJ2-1,CASSQDLGRPYNEQFF,TGCGCCAGCAGCCAAGATTTGGGGCGGCCCTACAATGAGCAGTTCTTC
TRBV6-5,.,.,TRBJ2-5,CASSRTRSDQETQYF,TGTGCCAGCAGCCGTACTCGTTCGGACCAAGAGACCCAGTACTTC
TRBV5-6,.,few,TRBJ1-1,CASSLVAGGAVHTEAFF,TGTGCCAGCAGCTTGGTGGCAGGTGGGGCGGTTCACACTGAAGCTTTCTTT
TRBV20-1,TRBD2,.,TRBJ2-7,CRVAGGYEQYF,TGCAGGGTAGCGGGAGGGTACGAGCAGTACTTC